The text below deals with one TCR beta chain. Trimming left V 10 bases short and J 6 bases short, with 24 bases between. The CDR3 consists of 15 residues. CDR1 and CDR2 from the germline V gene are PRHDT and FYEKMQ (reference sequence). TCR beta CDR3 regions were amplified from RNA transcripts. During a first-round RT-PCR of the TCR CDR3, the HTBI primer set was used. TCRdb reprocessed the multiplex PCR reads with MiXCR, giving one entry per CDR3 protein. Here the sample spans 410,000 or so distinct CDR3 sequences, about 15% being singletons. These data come from a study of T cells in Graves' hyperthyroidism and ophthalmopathy.

The sample taken for sequencing was blood. The chain couples TRBV13 to TRBJ1-1, with a possible D match to TRBD1 (6 bases). The TCR originated in a man in his late teens or twenties with Graves' ophthalmopathy. The CDR3 DNA follows: TGTGCCACCGGAGGGGGGGGCGGTCTGCGGGCTGAAGCTTTCTTT. The encoded protein is CATGGGGGLRAEAFF.